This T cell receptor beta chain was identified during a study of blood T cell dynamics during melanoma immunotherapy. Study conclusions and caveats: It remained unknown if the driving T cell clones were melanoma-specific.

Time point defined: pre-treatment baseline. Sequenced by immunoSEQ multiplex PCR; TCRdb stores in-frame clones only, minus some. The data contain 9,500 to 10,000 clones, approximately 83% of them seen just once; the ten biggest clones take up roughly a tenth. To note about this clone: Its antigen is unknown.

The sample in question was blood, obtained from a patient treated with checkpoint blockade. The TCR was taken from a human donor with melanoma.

The CDR3 nucleotides read TGTGCCAGCAGGCCCTCGGGACTAGCGGGGAGCAATGAGCAGTTCTTC. It yields the protein CASRPSGLAGSNEQFF. The chain has TRBV6-6 and TRBJ2-1; 13 bases are shared with TRBD2. Germline CDR1 reads MNHNY; CDR2 reads SVGAGI (reference sequence). V shed 6 bases, J shed 6 bases, and the junction held 8 bases outside the gene matches. This CDR3 spans 16 amino acids.